This T cell receptor beta chain appears in the sequencing data of a study of blood T cells in healthy people across ages. The authors ran a second PCR of roughly 6 to 12 cycles using a sample-barcoded 5' primer and a J-beta primer mix. One entry per CDR3 protein results from TCRdb running MiXCR on the 5' RACE reads. The repertoire holds about 1.4 million distinct CDR3 sequences, with 59% as singletons. CDR3 length equals 14 residues. CDR1 is SGHAT and CDR2 is FQNNGV in the germline V gene. V lost 6 bases and J lost 1, with 7 bases in between. Donors each provided ten milliliters of peripheral blood. Study-level points and caveats: Calculation of diversity from one million T cells yielded estimates considered to be underestimates. Fewer expanded clones and more diversity marked long-lived versus aged donors. It was not known whether donors were CMV positive (a possible confounder of expanded clonotype changes).

This clonotype was counted a few times. Its antigen remains unidentified. V gene TRBV11-2 combines with J gene TRBJ2-6; no reliable D call. This receptor was obtained from a man between 18 and 29 years old in good health. The sample consisted of blood. The CDR3 sequence is CASRGLSGANVLTF. The CDR3 region has the DNA TGTGCCAGCAGGGGGTTATCTGGGGCCAACGTCCTGACTTTC.